This T cell receptor beta chain is drawn from a study of blood T cell repertoires in COVID-19. Looking at the study overall: Specimens from acute and convalescent COVID-19 originated in the United States, Italy and Spain. T cells, B-cell-depleted T cells, or PBMCs provided the cDNA or gDNA that served as material.

Trimming at V came to 8 bases and at J to 1 base, leaving 6 bases not matched to a gene. This CDR3 contains 14 residues. Germline V gene lookup returns CDR1 MDHEN and CDR2 SYDVKM. In the original workflow: Nucleated cell number was recorded as an estimate derived from reference gene primer amplification. Data came from immunoSEQ multiplex PCR; TCRdb stores just in-frame clones and leaves some out. For V, J and clone size, that table is used; D and trimming come from the DNA. The sample comprises about 310,000 clones, about 87% of which are singletons, and over 1% rests with the top ten. Sequenced: peripheral blood. The chain is built from TRBV28 and TRBJ1-1; 8 bases match TRBD1. The source is an older man with acute or convalescent COVID-19. The CDR3 loop is CASLAGGGNTEAFF. Here the CDR3 DNA reads TGTGCCAGCCTTGCAGGGGGCGGGAACACTGAAGCTTTCTTT.